The 9 T cell receptor beta chains given below trace back to one sample, sequenced in a study of T-cell memory formation after mild COVID-19. TCRdb called the 5' RACE reads again in MiXCR, with one record for every CDR3 protein. The table has roughly 250,000 distinct CDR3 sequences, 16% seen once; the top ten hold 3% to 4.5%. The sequenced material came from PBMCs or a T cell subset sorted from them (not recorded which). The receptors originated from a man aged 18 to 30 who had mild COVID-19 (a few samples of this study predate the infection). Cell type and time point are not known.

The chain carries TRBV7-2 and TRBJ2-5; D possibly matches TRBD1 or TRBD2 (6 bases each). CDR3 length equals 16 residues. The V end was cut by 5 bases, the J end by 7 bases, with 23 bases between. Germline CDR1 and CDR2: SGHTA and FQGNSA. CDR3 sequence: CASSPGVGPLGGTQYF. CDR3 DNA: TGTGCCAGCAGCCCGGGGGTGGGGCCTTTAGGGGGGACCCAGTACTTC. Variable domain in full (rest from reference TRBV7-2 and TRBJ2-5): GAGVSQSPSNKVTEKGKDVELRCDPISGHTALYWYRQSLGQGLEFLIYFQGNSAPDKSGLPSDRFSAERTGGSVSTLTIQRTQQEDSAVYLCASSPGVGPLGGTQYFGPGTRLLVL.

V is TRBV7-2 and J is TRBJ1-1; D is uncertain. The germline V gene encodes CDR1 SGHTA and CDR2 FQGNSA. The CDR3 loop spans 12 amino acids. V lost 2 bases to trimming and J lost 6 bases, with 7 bases between them. For the CDR3, the DNA is TGTGCCAGCAGCTTATATTTCTCTGAAGCTTTCTTT. Translated: CASSLYFSEAFF. Full variable domain (missing parts from reference TRBV7-2 and TRBJ1-1): GAGVSQSPSNKVTEKGKDVELRCDPISGHTALYWYRQSLGQGLEFLIYFQGNSAPDKSGLPSDRFSAERTGGSVSTLTIQRTQQEDSAVYLCASSLYFSEAFFGQGTRLTVV.

This clonotype was detected only a few times. The chain has TRBV4-2 and TRBJ1-2; no reliable D call. Germline V gives CDR1 LGHNA, CDR2 YNFKEQ. The CDR3 has 12 amino acids. The V and J ends lost 6 bases and 4 bases respectively, with 9 bases between them. The DNA for the CDR3 is TGTGCCAGCAGGTCTGCGTTCTATGGCTACACCTTC. This encodes CASRSAFYGYTF.

This clonotype was found a few times. This chain links TRBV20-1 with TRBJ1-1; D is unclear. The V and J ends lost 2 bases and 5 bases respectively, with 6 bases between them. CDR3 size: 11 residues. CDR1 is DFQATT and CDR2 is SNEGSKA in the germline V gene (reference sequence). The CDR3 DNA is TGCAGTGCTAGACCCCAGACTGAAGCTTTCTTT. Translating it yields CSARPQTEAFF.

This clonotype has a handful of counts. The rearrangement links TRBV4-2 to TRBJ1-2, with 8 bases lining up with TRBD1. The V and J ends lost 4 bases and 3 bases, in that order; junction bases with no gene match: 7. Per the germline V gene, CDR1 is LGHNA and CDR2 is YNFKEQ. The length of the CDR3 is 15 residues. The CDR3 nucleotides are TGTGCCAGCAGCCGCCTGGACAGGGTGGACTATGGCTACACCTTC. It translates to CASSRLDRVDYGYTF.

This clonotype was seen more than once but under ten times. J is TRBJ1-6 and V is TRBV7-2, with unresolved D. Germline CDR1 is SGHTA and CDR2 is FQGNSA. Trimming left V 4 bases short and J 9 bases short, with 19 bases between. The CDR3 extends over 16 amino acids. Here the CDR3 reads CASSSPRGGKGSPLHF. In DNA form, the CDR3 reads TGTGCCAGCAGCTCCCCTCGGGGAGGGAAAGGTTCACCCCTCCACTTT.

Only a few counts were recorded for this clonotype. This chain uses TRBV7-3 with TRBJ2-2, with TRBD1 identical over 10 bases. This CDR3 comprises 17 residues. Germline trimming cut 1 base from V and 7 bases from J; bases unmatched to any gene: 9. Germline V gene sequence: CDR1 SGHTA, CDR2 FQGTGA. CDR3 sequence: CASSLSGTGARNGELFF. DNA of the CDR3: TGTGCCAGCAGCTTAAGCGGGACAGGGGCGCGGAACGGGGAGCTGTTTTTT.

In its sample, this clonotype was seen a few times. V gene TRBV28 combines with J gene TRBJ1-1; TRBD1 matches at 9 bases. After removal of 8 bases from V and 5 bases from J, the junction contained 12 bases not matched to a gene. Germline CDR1 is MDHEN and CDR2 is SYDVKM. CDR3 length equals 15 residues. In nucleotides, the CDR3 is TGTGCCAGCTTACCCCCGGGACAGGGTAATACTGAAGCTTTCTTT. Its translation is CASLPPGQGNTEAFF.

The rearrangement uses TRBV12-3 or TRBV12-4 and TRBJ2-1; 8 bases align to TRBD2. This CDR3 region has 13 residues. The junction had 8 bases not matched to a gene; V was cut back by 6 bases and J by 10 bases. The CDR3 nucleotides are TGTGCCAGCAGGTCCGGGAGGGTTGGCGAGCAGTTCTTC. Its translation: CASRSGRVGEQFF.